This T cell receptor (beta chain) is drawn from a study of blood T cells in healthy people across ages. General study results and limits: There was a strong correlation between TCR beta diversity and naive T cell percentage. Unknown CMV status may confound age-related changes in expanded clones.

In the case of this clonotype: Its antigen is not known. The junction does not match germline at one end; this may be a read error.

Approximately 10 milliliters was the volume of peripheral blood drawn from each donor. Through a sample-barcoded 5' primer and a J-beta primer mix, a second PCR was run for about 7 to 12 cycles. MiXCR, run by TCRdb on the 5' RACE reads, gives a single entry per CDR3 protein. The sample lists about 800,000 distinct CDR3 sequences, 58% occurring once. The CDR3 runs to 13 residues. What was sequenced was blood. The V and J genes are TRBV12-3 or TRBV12-4 and TRBJ2-3; D remains ambiguous. The clonotype originates from a man aged 30-40 years in good health. Written as DNA, the CDR3 is TGTACCAGCAGTTTCCATAGGGCAGATACGCAGTATTTT. Translated, it gives CTSSFHRADTQYF.